The 2 T cell receptor beta chains in this list originate from one sample, sequenced in a study of OX40 agonist ivuxolimab in advanced cancers. Profiling relied on immunoSEQ multiplex PCR, and the TCRdb table lists in-frame clones only, not all of them. The sample carries some 82,000 clones, roughly 91% recorded once. This specimen consisted of CD4+ or CD8+ T cells sorted from blood, obtained in a trial of the OX40 agonist ivuxolimab. The receptor set was obtained from an adult with an advanced solid tumor such as melanoma, head and neck, liver or kidney cancer.

The chain joins TRBV2 to TRBJ2-2; tentatively, D is TRBD2 (6 bases). This CDR3 is 15 amino acids long. The ends were cut back, 7 bases at V and 3 bases at J, with 15 bases in the middle. Germline V lookup: CDR1 SNHLY, CDR2 FYNNEI. The CDR3 DNA follows: TGTGCCAGCACCCTCGGGAGAGTAGACACCGGGGAGCTGTTTTTT. It yields the protein CASTLGRVDTGELFF.

The chain's CDR3 is CRPGLHTEAFF. The CDR3 region has the DNA TGCAGGCCGGGACTTCACACTGAAGCTTTCTTT. The chain links TRBV20-1 to TRBJ1-1, with D tentatively TRBD1 (5 bases). The CDR3 spans 11 residues. The germline gives CDR1 DFQATT, CDR2 SNEGSKA (reference sequence).